The present T cell receptor (beta chain) was sequenced within a study of blood T cells in healthy people across ages. Notes on the study in general: Long-lived and aged donors differed, with more naive CD4+ cells and higher diversity in the long-lived. Unsorted PBMCs blocked a conclusive comparison of naive and antigen-experienced cells.

Deletions cut 2 bases from V and 4 bases from J, with 8 bases between. Germline V gives CDR1 SGDLS, CDR2 YYNGEE. The CDR3 has 13 residues. Using a J-beta primer mix together with a sample-barcoded 5' primer, a second PCR was run for roughly 6 to 12 cycles. A template-switch adaptor containing 12 random nucleotides labeled each cDNA molecule. TCRdb reprocessed the 5' RACE reads via MiXCR and lists one record per CDR3 protein. Of hundreds of thousands of distinct CDR3 sequences listed, 40% to 50% are singletons. Comments on this clonotype: Its antigen is unknown.

Russia was home to the donors, healthy Caucasian individuals aged about 6 to 90. Material for sequencing was blood. The sequence came from a man aged 55 to 70 in good health. The rearrangement joins TRBV9 to TRBJ2-3, with TRBD2 as a possible D gene (5 bases). The CDR3 DNA is TGTGCCAGCAGCGTGGAGGTTCCAGATACGCAGTATTTT. Protein: CASSVEVPDTQYF.